This T cell receptor beta chain emerged from a study of cytomegalovirus exposure and HLA in healthy donors (dated by TCRdb to about 2017). Background for the entire study: An earlier analysis of several hundred of the donors reported 276 Gb of sequence data and 95 million to 130 million unique TCR beta sequences obtained from roughly 170 million T cells. All discovery cohort repertoires had been generated on a single sequencing platform. In a later genetic analysis, genome-wide SNP genotypes for about 65% of the roughly 670 donors were used, and that subset was treated as a discovery cohort. Using immunosequencing, the study profiled T cell repertoires from 550 to 750 subjects and related those repertoires to cytomegalovirus serostatus. Donor age, sex, ethnicity and CMV serostatus were compiled together with the repertoire data. Among 398 genotyped donors of the cohort, an average of around 240,000 unique TCR beta nucleotide sequences were sequenced per donor, about a sixth of them non-productive. In a later analysis, previously published TCR beta repertoires from 666 donors were re-analyzed and high-resolution HLA genotyping was added so that TCR occurrence patterns could be studied. In addition to the first cohort of approximately 670 subjects, a separate validation cohort of some 120 different subjects was used. The later analysis used no new phenotypic data to find candidate immune exposures, relying instead on TCR beta sequences and their occurrence across donors. The study aimed to test whether cataloging public T cell receptors could reveal signatures of past pathogen exposure. Roughly 310 gigabases of sequencing data and approximately 93 million unique TCR sequences were included in an early release covering over 600 HLA-typed donors. High-throughput TCR immunosequencing, statistical association of individual TCRs with disease status, and machine learning were combined to predict cytomegalovirus infection status. Because of strong linkage in the cohort, four or five DR-DQ haplotypes were treated as single units for association and clustering. Typing coverage differed by locus: A, B, C, DRB1 and DQB1 were typed in about 620-640 donors, DQA1 in 522, DPA1 in some 570, and DPB1 in just under 480. Class I and class II HLA loci were covered by the typing at four-digit resolution. The genetic ancestry cluster associated with self-reported Caucasian donors included roughly four fifths of the roughly 380 genotyped donors. An earlier analysis of approximately 500 of the donors applied high-throughput TCR beta sequencing to assess whether each TCR beta V gene segment acted as functional or pseudogenic. Beyond this particular receptor, the publication reports: HLA typing was unavailable for some donors at each locus, so association tests used only the typed subset. About 15 rarely observed V segments, including chromosome 9 orphons, were excluded from the earlier analysis of approximately 500 of the donors because counts were too low. According to the authors, the approach could potentially be generalized to other disease states and immunological phenotypes. CMV serostatus was the only immune exposure information available for the cohort. In a later analysis, TCR association rates were found to vary across HLA loci, with the most associated TCRs seen for DRB1 alleles and the fewest for HLA-C alleles. A group of highly shared sequence variants was considered likely to be a technical artifact of the sequencing pipeline. Only TCR beta chains were sequenced in this cohort, and the absence of alpha or paired-chain data limited detectable features. Compared with the roughly 700-donor mean, donors in an Asian-associated ancestry cluster had fewer N-insertions in productive TCRs, according to a later genetic analysis. At a false discovery rate of 0.05, a later analysis linked fewer than 20,000 TCR beta sequences to specific HLA alleles. In a later analysis, most CMV-associated TCR beta chains were found to appear HLA-restricted, with HLA associations seemingly driven largely by CMV exposure. Three of the identified cytomegalovirus-associated TCR beta chains were confirmed in vitro to be specific for cytomegalovirus antigens. A further reported finding was that TCR beta sequences accurately predicted the HLA-A and HLA-B alleles for most subjects in the first cohort. Compared with equally common non-associated chains, HLA-associated TCR beta chains in a later analysis were more clonally expanded and had lower generation probabilities. The classifier was reported to diagnose cytomegalovirus status with high specificity and sensitivity in both the original and validation cohorts. In the study, 164 TCR beta chains were listed as associated with cytomegalovirus. Linkage disequilibrium might explain the correlated functional status among segregating V segments, but an unknown experimental factor could not be ruled out. Roughly uniform sequencing depth across donors was assumed in presence/absence analyses, although this assumption may not hold. When HLA alleles, especially DR and DQ, strongly co-occurred, TCR associations were difficult to assign to individual alleles. Most TCR sequences were seen in very few donors, while some public TCRs were found in many individuals. Because the 87-base-pair reads could not distinguish some IMGT-functional V segments, including TRBV6-2 and TRBV6-3, those segments were excluded. A later analysis reported that several top co-occurrence clusters appeared linked to parvovirus B19, influenza, CMV and Epstein-Barr virus. A later genetic analysis associated a missense DCLRE1C variant with V-gene and J-gene trimming of TCR beta chains, and an independent cohort replicated the association. In an earlier analysis of more than 450 of the donors, most TCR beta V segments were observed in productive rearrangements about 87% or about 30% of the time, broadly matching IMGT annotations.

The cohort was made up of hundreds of healthy bone marrow donors. At the time of sampling, all cohort members were nominally healthy, though unrecorded immune exposures were likely present. The donor tested CMV seropositive, placing the donor among the 289 seropositive members of the cohort. A peripheral blood sample was provided by each donor, and peripheral blood mononuclear cells were used for TCR beta sequencing. The Qiagen DNeasy Blood Extraction Kit was used to extract genomic DNA from the blood cell samples. Library prep was done by the immunoSEQ multiplex PCR assay. A mixture of 60 forward primers for TCR Vbeta segments and 13 reverse primers for TCR Jbeta segments was used in the multiplex PCR. The CDR3 region of rearranged TCR beta genes was amplified from genomic DNA with a multiplex PCR assay. The Illumina HiSeq System was used to sequence the amplified TCR beta libraries as 87-base-pair reads. From the authors' description of their analysis: A later analysis tallied roughly 80 million unique TCR beta chains across the 700 or so repertoires, and around 9.9 million of those chains were shared by two or more donors. Raw reads were error-corrected and collapsed into unique sequences with a nearest-neighbor algorithm that merged closely related sequences to remove PCR and sequencing errors. CDR3 sequences were aligned to IMGT reference sequences to assign V, D and J gene segments. Each retained sequence needed at least a six-nucleotide match to both a V gene segment and a J gene segment. A rearrangement was called productive if the CDR3 had no stop codons and remained in frame with V and J, and every other rearrangement was called non-productive. CDR3 was defined according to IMGT convention as the region running from the second conserved V-encoded cysteine to the conserved J-encoded phenylalanine. In an earlier analysis of more than 550 of the donors, sequences lacking an unambiguous match to a single V gene segment were excluded. An earlier analysis of a few hundred of the donors classified V segments as functional when productive rearrangements were above 56.7% and as segregating when the standard deviation between donors was above 5%. A statistical classification framework was built to diagnose cytomegalovirus status from the catalog of TCR beta chain sequences. A later analysis assigned V and J genes by comparing TCR nucleotide sequences with IMGT/GENE-DB human TR gene sequences. Using the TCRdist pipeline, a later analysis assigned CDR3 sequences along with most-parsimonious VDJ recombination scenarios. In a later analysis, each TCR beta chain was defined by its CDR3 amino acid sequence together with its V-gene family, and reads without a unique V-gene family were excluded. In a later analysis, fewer than 650 highly shared, low-generation-probability nucleotide sequences were removed to address suspected cross-contamination and a sequencing artifact. A later analysis calculated a clonal expansion index for each public chain from normalized within-repertoire ranks of inferred template counts. A later analysis computed generation probabilities with a VDJ recombination model fitted to out-of-frame rearrangements, and checked the results against IGoR. In a later analysis, TCR-TCR, TCR-HLA and TCR-CMV co-occurrence was scored with hypergeometric tests, and a repertoire-size bias correction was applied to TCR pairs. A later analysis estimated false discovery rates by permuting HLA or CMV assignments 20 times. In a later analysis, co-occurring TCRs were grouped using DBSCAN, and TCRdist sequence similarity was added for clustering within HLA-allele-positive subsets. For co-occurrence clustering, repertoires with fewer than 30,000 or more than 120,000 public chains were excluded, along with several repertoires with anomalous nucleotide sharing. Entries here come from immuneACCESS through TCRdb and include only in-frame sequences with V and J called. Some clones fail to appear in such tables; in the studies checked, an unresolved V gene covers under half of the shortfall, and the cause of the remainder is unknown. The DNA gave D and trimming, while V, J and clone size come from that table. This sample is represented by approximately 160,000 clones; about 77% of them were singletons. 7.4% of the sample lies in the top ten.

A remark on this clone: Its cognate antigen has yet to be identified. The record has no base qualities; no much larger clone is one base away.

V drops 6 bases and J drops 5 bases, leaving 10 bases in between. The CDR3 runs 13 amino acids, cysteine and phenylalanine included. Of the read, only the CDR3 DNA is kept; its 39 bases are in frame from base 1. The germline V gene supplies CDR1 MNHEY and CDR2 SVGAGI. Sequenced material: PBMCs. The TCR comes from a male donor in good health and CMV-seropositive. Here the chain combines TRBV6-5 and TRBJ1-4, with no reliable assignment of the D segment. This receptor has the CDR3 CASSPLKNEKLFF. The DNA is TGTGCCAGCAGCCCTCTAAAGAATGAAAAACTGTTTTTT.